These 10 T cell receptor beta chains were all obtained from the same sample, sequenced in a study of OX40 agonist ivuxolimab in advanced cancers. Measured with immunoSEQ multiplex PCR; TCRdb has only the in-frame clones, and not every one. This sample has over 55,000 clones, with roughly 87% found just once. The sample consisted of CD4+ or CD8+ T cells sorted from blood, taken in a trial of the OX40 agonist ivuxolimab. The receptor set was obtained from an adult with an advanced solid tumor such as melanoma, head and neck, liver or kidney cancer.

The rearrangement joins TRBV6-6 to TRBJ1-6, with D possibly matching TRBD1 (6 bases). This CDR3 contains 15 residues. Trimming stripped 4 bases from V and 4 bases from J, with 11 bases between. Germline V gene sequence: CDR1 MNHNY, CDR2 SVGAGI (reference sequence). The CDR3 region has the DNA TGTGCCAGCAGTTTCGGGACACCTTATAATTCACCCCTCCACTTT. This encodes CASSFGTPYNSPLHF.

The rearrangement links TRBV5-6 to TRBJ2-1; TRBD2 is a possible D gene (5 bases). The CDR3 has 14 residues. Germline-derived CDR1 and CDR2 are SGHDT and YYEEEE. Trimming removed 9 bases at V and 6 bases at J, with 19 bases between. The DNA for the CDR3 is TGTGCCACCACCGGGGTGATGAGACCCAATGAGCAGTTCTTC. As protein: CATTGVMRPNEQFF. The full variable domain, with the rest looked up from reference TRBV5-6 and TRBJ2-1, is DAGVTQSPTHLIKTRGQQVTLRCSPKSGHDTVSWYQQALGQGPQFIFQYYEEEERQRGNFPDRFSGHQFPNYSSELNVNALLLGDSALYLCATTGVMRPNEQFFGPGTRLTVL.

The chain links TRBV2 to TRBJ1-4, with 8 bases that match TRBD1. Trimming removed 7 bases from V and 8 bases from J; junction bases left unmatched: 6. This CDR3 is built from 13 residues. Germline CDR1 is SNHLY and CDR2 is FYNNEI. Here the CDR3 DNA reads TGTGCCAGCAAAGTAACAGGGGGGGAAAAACTGTTTTTT. Translating gives CASKVTGGEKLFF.

The rearrangement links TRBV30 to TRBJ2-5; D unresolved. Trimming took off 1 base at V and 3 bases at J, with 6 bases between the two ends. CDR1 and CDR2 from the germline V gene are GTSNPN and SVGIG (reference sequence). The CDR3 length is 12 residues. CDR3 amino acids: CAWSGGKETQYF. CDR3 DNA: TGTGCCTGGAGTGGGGGAAAAGAGACCCAGTACTTC.

This chain links TRBV5-1 with TRBJ1-2; 9 bases fit TRBD1. The CDR3 extends over 13 amino acids. The germline V gene encodes CDR1 SGHRS and CDR2 YFSETQ. Trimming at V came to 5 bases and at J to 5 bases, leaving 4 bases not matched to a gene. DNA for the CDR3: TGCGCCAGCAGTTTTGGGACAGGGTATGGCTACACCTTC. Encoded protein: CASSFGTGYGYTF.

This chain's CDR3 is CASSLAHPDTQYF. CDR3 coding DNA: TGTGCCAGCAGCTTAGCCCATCCAGATACGCAGTATTTT. The chain links TRBV7-9 to TRBJ2-3; D ambiguous. The CDR3 sequence is 13 residues long. V lost 0 bases and J lost 4, with 5 bases in between. The V gene's germline CDR1 is SEHNR and CDR2 FQNEAQ (reference sequence).

The V and J genes are TRBV6-1 and TRBJ1-2; 7 positions match TRBD1. CDR3 length equals 15 residues. With 2 bases clipped from V and 7 bases from J, the junction kept 10 bases outside the gene matches. Germline CDR1 MNHNS, CDR2 SASEGT. CDR3 sequence reads: CASSETWTGALGYTF. CDR3 nucleotide sequence: TGTGCCAGCAGTGAAACTTGGACAGGCGCCCTTGGCTACACCTTC.

The gene calls are TRBV18 and TRBJ1-4, with TRBD1 identical over 12 bases. Germline V gene sequence: CDR1 KGHSH, CDR2 LQKENI. Germline trimming cut 5 bases from V and 7 bases from J; bases unmatched to any gene: 17. This CDR3 contains 19 residues. This CDR3 is CASSSSLPGQGARGEKLFF. CDR3 bases: TGTGCCAGCTCATCCTCCCTTCCGGGACAGGGGGCGCGTGGTGAAAAACTGTTTTTT.

V and J are TRBV5-6 and TRBJ1-2; D ambiguous. The CDR3 is 15 amino acids. Germline V gene data show CDR1 as SGHDT and CDR2 as YYEEEE. V was cut by 5 bases and J by 8 bases, with 22 bases left in between. CDR3 protein: CASRVGGARFGGYTF. In DNA form, the CDR3 reads TGTGCCAGCAGGGTGGGAGGCGCCCGGTTTGGGGGCTACACCTTC.

This chain connects TRBV19 to TRBJ2-7; a possible D gene is TRBD1 (7 bases). This CDR3 is 14 amino acids long. The germline CDR1 and CDR2 sequences are LNHDA and SQIVND (reference sequence). Trimming took off 5 bases at V and 7 bases at J, with 18 bases between the two ends. In DNA form, the CDR3 reads TGTGCCAGTAGTGCCGGTCAGGGGGGATCGGAGCAGTACTTC. Translated: CASSAGQGGSEQYF.